This TCR beta chain was identified during a study of shared clonotypes between healthy human individuals. Findings and limits, study-wide: Against clonotypes common to all four donors, non-shared ones had lower generation probabilities.

To note about this clone: As yet, its antigen is unknown.

Under the authors' procedure: Junction-only immunoSEQ sequences carried no quality scores, so filtering differed. Data came from immunoSEQ multiplex PCR; TCRdb stores just in-frame clones and leaves some out. V and J calls plus clone size are reproduced from that table; the DNA served to infer D and trimming. In the table there are around 2.3 million clones, 90% to 97% of which are singletons. V lost 8 bases, J lost 1 base, and 21 bases lay in between. There are 16 residues in the CDR3. Germline values: CDR1 SGHAT, CDR2 FQNNGV. Recent vaccinations or acute infections were absent in the healthy HIV-negative adult donors.

The sequence derives from a young man in good health. What was sequenced was naive CD4+ T cells sorted from blood. This sample's subset: CD45RA+ positively selected. The chain recombines TRBV11-2 with TRBJ2-7; tentative D call: TRBD2 (6 bases). CDR3 sequence: CASQPGPGESSYEQYF. The CDR3 nucleotides are TGTGCCAGCCAACCGGGGCCGGGGGAATCGTCCTACGAGCAGTACTTC.